The 17 T cell receptor beta chains in this list originate from one sample, sequenced in a study of technical replicates of blood from a few donors. The data were produced by immunoSEQ multiplex PCR, yet TCRdb's version contains in-frame clones alone and is incomplete. The sample holds 76,000 or so clones, about 91% seen once. The material sequenced was T cells isolated from PBMCs. These receptors were collected from a human donor in good health.

Written as DNA, the CDR3 is TGTGCCACCAGCAGAGCTCTAGCGGGGGTGGCAGATACGCAGTATTTT. Encoded protein: CATSRALAGVADTQYF. The chain has TRBV15 and TRBJ2-3, with 10 bases aligning to TRBD2. Germline CDR1 reads LNHNV; CDR2 reads YYDKDF (reference sequence). This CDR3 spans 16 amino acids. Germline trimming cut 1 base from V and 4 bases from J; bases unmatched to any gene: 5. The variable domain in full, with the rest retrieved from reference TRBV15 and TRBJ2-3, is DAMVIQNPRYQVTQFGKPVTLSCSQTLNHNVMYWYQQKSSQAPKLLFHYYDKDFNNEADTPDNFQSRRPNTSFCFLDIRSPGLGDTAMYLCATSRALAGVADTQYFGPGTRLTVL.

The gene calls are TRBV2 and TRBJ2-1; 11 bases are a match to TRBD2. CDR1 and CDR2 (germline): SNHLY, FYNNEI. V was clipped by 7 bases and J by 4 bases; unmatched bases: 6. CDR3 length equals 15 residues. CDR3 amino acids: CASTSGLADYNEQFF. Here the CDR3 DNA reads TGTGCCAGCACCTCGGGACTAGCGGATTACAATGAGCAGTTCTTC.

The genes are TRBV30 and TRBJ2-2; D is perhaps TRBD2 (7 bases). CDR1 GTSNPN and CDR2 SVGIG come from the germline V gene (reference sequence). Trimming stripped 6 bases from V and 4 bases from J, with 15 bases between. This CDR3 region has 14 residues. CDR3 in amino acids: CACGGGGTTGELFF. The CDR3 DNA is TGTGCCTGTGGGGGAGGGGGGACCACCGGGGAGCTGTTTTTT. The complete variable domain, with remaining parts taken from reference TRBV30 and TRBJ2-2, reads SQTIHQWPATLVQPVGSPLSLECTVEGTSNPNLYWYRQAAGRGLQLLFYSVGIGQISSEVPQNLSASRPQDRQFILSSKKLLLSDSGFYLCACGGGGTTGELFFGEGSRLTVL.

This clone appeared a single time. This chain connects TRBV9 to TRBJ2-7; D unclear. Trimming left V 0 bases short and J 2 bases short, with 12 bases between. The germline V gene encodes CDR1 SGDLS and CDR2 YYNGEE. There are 15 residues in the CDR3. In DNA form, the CDR3 reads TGTGCCAGCAGCGTAGCAGGCCACCGCGCCTACGAGCAGTACTTC. Protein: CASSVAGHRAYEQYF.

V and J are TRBV5-4 and TRBJ1-1; D is uncertain. The CDR3 has 13 amino acids. Germline-derived CDR1 and CDR2 are SGHNT and YYREEE (reference sequence). V was pared by 0 bases and J by 4 bases, with 7 bases between. CDR3 bases: TGTGCCAGCAGCTTGGCCGCCGGCACTGAAGCTTTCTTT. Translating gives CASSLAAGTEAFF.

J is TRBJ2-1 and V is TRBV11-3; 7 nucleotides align to TRBD1. V dropped 1 base and J dropped 6; count of bases not matched to a gene: 3. Germline CDR1 reads SGHNT; CDR2 reads YENEEA. CDR3 length: 14 amino acids. As DNA, the CDR3 is TGTGCCAGCAGCTTAGTGACAGGGCTCAATGAGCAGTTCTTC. It translates to CASSLVTGLNEQFF.

This chain uses TRBV7-9 with TRBJ1-1, with D perhaps matching TRBD1 (6 bases). This CDR3 has 16 amino acids. In germline, CDR1 is SEHNR, CDR2 FQNEAQ (reference sequence). Trimming cost V 1 base and J 1 base, with 13 bases left between them. The CDR3 nucleotides read TGTGCCAGCAGCTTAGGGGCAGGGGCTCCGAACACTGAAGCTTTCTTT. Amino acid sequence: CASSLGAGAPNTEAFF.

This chain connects TRBV5-4 to TRBJ1-2, with a weak D call TRBD1 (5 bases). V was shortened by 1 base and J by 2 bases, with 18 bases between the two germline ends. Germline CDR1 SGHNT, CDR2 YYREEE (reference sequence). This CDR3 contains 17 residues. The CDR3 DNA reads TGTGCCAGCAGCTTGATGGCAGGTGGGGACTCGAACTATGGCTACACCTTC. As protein: CASSLMAGGDSNYGYTF.

The J gene is TRBJ2-3, the V gene TRBV27; TRBD1 matches 8 bases. The CDR3 loop spans 15 amino acids. Looked up from germline, CDR1 is MNHEY and CDR2 is SMNVEV (reference sequence). The junction had 5 bases not matched to a gene; V was cut back by 0 bases and J by 6 bases. The CDR3 region has the DNA TGTGCCAGCAGTTTATCGTGGACAGGGAGGGATACGCAGTATTTT. This sequence encodes CASSLSWTGRDTQYF.

The chain has TRBV7-9 and TRBJ2-5; TRBD2 might be the D (5 bases). Germline loops: CDR1 SEHNR, CDR2 FQNEAQ (reference sequence). The V gene lost 2 bases and the J gene lost 2 bases, with 9 bases spanning the gap. The CDR3 extends over 14 amino acids. The CDR3 DNA follows: TGTGCCAGCAGCTTAATTGGGGAGCAAGAGACCCAGTACTTC. This codes for CASSLIGEQETQYF.

Only one count was recorded for this clone. The chain combines TRBV5-8 with TRBJ2-7, with D possibly TRBD1 on 5 matching bases. The germline CDR1 and CDR2 sequences are SGHTS and YDEGEE. CDR3 size: 18 residues. Trimming shortened V by 4 bases and J by 4 bases, and 27 bases separated the two germline ends. The CDR3, as DNA: TGTGCCAGCAGCCCTCCAGATGGATGGGGCGGAACCGGGTACGAGCAGTACTTC. Translated, it gives CASSPPDGWGGTGYEQYF.

The chain joins TRBV5-1 to TRBJ1-2; TRBD1 aligns across 9 bases. Trimming took 5 bases from V and 6 from J; bases not matched to a gene: 11. This CDR3 spans 15 amino acids. The V gene's germline CDR1 is SGHRS and CDR2 YFSETQ. CDR3 amino acids: CASRQTTQGANGYTF. CDR3 nucleotide sequence: TGCGCCAGCAGACAAACCACACAGGGGGCAAATGGCTACACCTTC.

This sequence joins TRBV15 and TRBJ1-4; no firm D call. The CDR3 is made up of 15 amino acids. V shed 0 bases and J shed 10 bases, with 15 bases lying between them. Germline CDR1 LNHNV, CDR2 YYDKDF (reference sequence). CDR3 nucleotides: TGTGCCACCAGCAGAGATATGAGGAGAGAGGGAAAACTGTTTTTT. This gives the protein CATSRDMRREGKLFF.

This sequence joins TRBV27 and TRBJ1-1; D gene ambiguous. Trimming removed 6 bases from V and 6 bases from J, with 20 bases in between. This CDR3 region has 15 residues. Germline V gene lookup returns CDR1 MNHEY and CDR2 SMNVEV (reference sequence). The CDR3 here is CASSPSSGFDAEAFF. The CDR3 DNA reads as TGTGCCAGCAGCCCCTCTTCCGGGTTTGATGCTGAAGCTTTCTTT.

This sequence joins TRBV19 and TRBJ1-2, with D unclear. V was shortened by 4 bases and J by 4 bases, with 13 bases between the two germline ends. In germline, CDR1 is LNHDA, CDR2 SQIVND (reference sequence). CDR3 length: 14 residues. In nucleotides, the CDR3 is TGTGCCAGTAGTAGCGTACAGAGATTCTATGGCTACACCTTC. It codes for CASSSVQRFYGYTF. The variable domain in full, with the rest retrieved from reference TRBV19 and TRBJ1-2, is DGGITQSPKYLFRKEGQNVTLSCEQNLNHDAMYWYRQDPGQGLRLIYYSQIVNDFQKGDIAEGYSVSREKKESFPLTVTSAQKNPTAFYLCASSSVQRFYGYTFGSGTRLTVV.

This chain connects TRBV27 to TRBJ2-1; D is unclear. The CDR3 consists of 15 residues. Trimming shortened V by 1 base and J by 4 bases, and 11 bases separated the two germline ends. Germline V CDR1 and CDR2: MNHEY, SMNVEV (reference sequence). CDR3 protein: CASSLYGLVYNEQFF. CDR3 bases: TGTGCCAGCAGTTTATACGGTTTGGTGTACAATGAGCAGTTCTTC.

This clone was observed a single time. This rearrangement joins TRBV7-2 to TRBJ2-1; weak D call: TRBD2 (5 bases). Deletions cut 5 bases from V and 10 bases from J, with 15 bases between. Germline loops: CDR1 SGHTA, CDR2 FQGNSA. The CDR3 runs to 13 residues. CDR3 sequence reads: CASSQLEGGEQFF. The CDR3 DNA follows: TGTGCCAGCAGCCAACTAGAGGGCGGGGAGCAGTTCTTC.